This T cell receptor (beta chain) was retrieved from a study of control samples from healthy donors and cancer patients. Profiling relied on immunoSEQ multiplex PCR, and the TCRdb table lists in-frame clones only, not all of them. The sample carries about 130,000 clones, around 94% recorded once. The specimen was PBMCs. This sequence was found in a man aged 55 to 70 with colorectal cancer.

In DNA, the CDR3 is TGTGCCAGCAGTTACAGCTGGGATCGCAATCAGCCCCAGCATTTT. This sequence encodes CASSYSWDRNQPQHF. The rearrangement joins TRBV6-5 to TRBJ1-5; D remains unclear. V was clipped by 2 bases and J by 2 bases, with 10 bases between them. Germline CDR1 reads MNHEY; CDR2 reads SVGAGI. The CDR3 is 15 residues long.